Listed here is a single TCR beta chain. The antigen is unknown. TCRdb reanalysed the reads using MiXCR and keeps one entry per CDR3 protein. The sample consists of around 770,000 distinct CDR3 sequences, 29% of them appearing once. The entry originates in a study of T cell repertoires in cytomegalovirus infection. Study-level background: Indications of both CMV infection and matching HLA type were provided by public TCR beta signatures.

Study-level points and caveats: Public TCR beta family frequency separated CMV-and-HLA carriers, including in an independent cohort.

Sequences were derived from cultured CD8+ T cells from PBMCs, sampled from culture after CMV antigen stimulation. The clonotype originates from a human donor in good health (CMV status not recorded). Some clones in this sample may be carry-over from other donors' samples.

The CDR3 coding sequence is TGTGCCAGCAGTGATGATAGGACAGGCTTCCTGTACACTGAAGCTTTCTTT. Translating it yields CASSDDRTGFLYTEAFF. V usage is TRBV2 and J usage is TRBJ1-1; 7 bases are shared with TRBD1. Germline assignment: CDR1 SNHLY and CDR2 FYNNEI. After removal of 3 bases from V and 3 bases from J, the junction contained 13 bases not matched to a gene. CDR3 length: 17 amino acids. The full variable domain, its missing parts supplied by reference TRBV2 and TRBJ1-1, is EPEVTQTPSHQVTQMGQEVILRCVPISNHLYFYWYRQILGQKVEFLVSFYNNEISEKSEIFDDQFSVERPDGSNFTLKIRSTKLEDSAMYFCASSDDRTGFLYTEAFFGQGTRLTVV.